This TCR beta chain originates from a study of regulatory T cells in long-lasting Graves disease. There are 15 residues in the CDR3. Germline assignment: CDR1 SEHNR and CDR2 FQNEAQ (reference sequence). Described time point: persistent/refractory GD, antithyroid drugs over 5 years with positive TRAb. Making the TCR library involved RNA that had been extracted from PBMCs. Study outcomes and limitations: Repertoires from persistent disease leaned toward TRBV28, TRBJ1-2 and TRBJ2-5.

CDR3 regions were amplified by Arm-PCR using iRepertoire HTBI primers to build TCR beta libraries. TCRdb recomputed calls from the multiplex PCR reads with MiXCR, one row per CDR3 protein. There are 450,000 or so distinct CDR3 sequences in the sample; around 21% occur only once, and 7% to 10% lies in the top ten. Details on this clonotype: The antigen is not known. At one of its ends the junction is not consistent with the germline gene, which may arise from a read error.

The chain recombines TRBV7-9 with TRBJ2-5; 9 bases map to TRBD1. Sequencing used peripheral blood mononuclear cells (PBMCs), obtained when the disease was refractory, from a patient treated with antithyroid drugs. The receptor's source is a female donor with Graves disease. Written as DNA, the CDR3 is TGTGCCAGCAGCTCCCGGGGACAGGGCCAAGAGAGCCAGTACTTC. It codes for CASSSRGQGQESQYF.